These T cell receptor beta chains were read from a single sample in a study of CD8+ T cells in alopecia areata. Sequencing used immunoSEQ multiplex PCR; TCRdb keeps in-frame clones, though not all of them. Of some 99,000 clones listed, 35% to 50% are singletons. Source material: CD4+ T cells sorted from blood. Every receptor here comes from a human donor with alopecia areata. Each CDR3 is given with its conserved first and last residue. The D gene is left open where the match is weak. Clone size, where shown, is once, few, many, or a class for clones that have expanded.

v_gene,abundance,d_gene,j_gene,CDR3nt,CDR3aa
TRBV30,-,TRBD1,TRBJ1-5,TGTGCCTTGGGACAGCAAAATCAGCCCCAGCATTTT,CALGQQNQPQHF
TRBV2,-,TRBD1,TRBJ2-4,TGTGCCAGCAGTGAGGGACAGAAAAACATTCAGTACTTC,CASSEGQKNIQYF
TRBV14,few,-,TRBJ2-1,TGTGCCAGCAGTGAATTAGTGAGTGAGCAGTTCTTC,CASSELVSEQFF
TRBV29-1,few,TRBD1,TRBJ1-2,TGCAGCGTTGAAATAGGGGGCTTTGGCTACACCTTC,CSVEIGGFGYTF
TRBV7-2,medium-sized,-,TRBJ1-5,TGTGCCAGCAGCTCAGCGTGGGGAGGCAATCAGCCCCAGCATTTT,CASSSAWGGNQPQHF
TRBV2,few,TRBD1,TRBJ2-3,TGTGCCAGCAGTTCGACAGGGACGCAGTATTTT,CASSSTGTQYF
TRBV30,once,TRBD2,TRBJ2-3,TGTGCCTGGAGTGCGGGACTAGCAACAGATACGCAGTATTTT,CAWSAGLATDTQYF
TRBV19,few,-,TRBJ1-2,TGTGCCAGTAGTATAGACCGCCAAACTAACTATGGCTACACCTTC,CASSIDRQTNYGYTF
TRBV28,many,TRBD2,TRBJ2-2,TGTGCCAGCAGTGGGATGAGCGGGAGGGGGAACACCGGGGAGCTGTTTTTT,CASSGMSGRGNTGELFF
TRBV7-2,-,TRBD1,TRBJ2-2,TGTGCCAGCAGCCTACCGGGACAGGGGGCGGTAAACGGGGAGCTGTTTTTT,CASSLPGQGAVNGELFF
TRBV23-1,few,-,TRBJ1-5,TGCGCCAGCAGTCCCTATGGAGGCAATCAGCCCCAGCATTTT,CASSPYGGNQPQHF
TRBV5-4,-,-,TRBJ2-3,TGTGCCAGCAGCTTGGCGGTCGGCCTCACAGATACGCAGTATTTT,CASSLAVGLTDTQYF
TRBV6-5,few,-,TRBJ2-2,TGTGCCAGCGAGCAATCTACCACCGGGGAGCTGTTTTTT,CASEQSTTGELFF
TRBV5-1,-,-,TRBJ2-1,TGCGCCAGCAGCTTGGGTGGCCTTGCTGCCTACAATGAGCAGTTCTTC,CASSLGGLAAYNEQFF
TRBV5-1,-,-,TRBJ2-7,TGCGCCAGCAGCCTGGGTCCGACAGGGAGGAAAGGCGAGCAGTACTTC,CASSLGPTGRKGEQYF
TRBV25-1,-,-,TRBJ2-3,TGTGCCAGCAGTGCCACAGGCGGGGCAAGCACAGATACGCAGTATTTT,CASSATGGASTDTQYF
TRBV29-1,-,TRBD2,TRBJ2-5,TGCAGCCCCCATCGCGGGAGCAGGGAAGAGACCCAGTACTTC,CSPHRGSREETQYF
TRBV14,many,-,TRBJ2-5,TGTGCCAGCAGCCAAGGGCAGGGGCTGACCCAGTACTTC,CASSQGQGLTQYF
TRBV29-1,few,-,TRBJ1-2,TGCAGCGGAGTGGGGGGCTCCCACTATGGCTACACCTTC,CSGVGGSHYGYTF
TRBV18,few,TRBD1,TRBJ2-7,TGTGCCAGCTCTCCGACAGGGGTCGAGCAGTACTTC,CASSPTGVEQYF
TRBV7-2,-,-,TRBJ2-7,TGTGCCAGCAGGCCAACAGGTTCCTACGAGCAGTACTTC,CASRPTGSYEQYF
TRBV23-1,-,-,TRBJ2-3,TGCGCCAGCAGTCGAGGCGACAGGTGCACAGATACGCAGTATTTT,CASSRGDRCTDTQYF
TRBV30,-,-,TRBJ1-2,TGTGCCTGGAAACAGGGAGCGGGCTACACCTTC,CAWKQGAGYTF
TRBV7-9,-,-,TRBJ2-3,TGTGCCAGCAGCCGAACGGCAGATACGCAGTATTTT,CASSRTADTQYF
TRBV5-1,-,-,TRBJ2-2,TGCGCCAGCAGCTTGGGTAGCGCCGGGGAGCTGTTTTTT,CASSLGSAGELFF